This TCR beta chain was recorded in a study of graft-versus-host responses after intestinal transplantation. General study findings and limits: GvH clone levels peaked in circulation, and this peak was associated with early post-transplant HvG declines.

The table came from immunoSEQ multiplex PCR; TCRdb's copy has only in-frame clones and leaves some out. Of just over 40,000 clones listed, roughly 95% are singletons. Germline V gene lookup returns CDR1 SGHAT and CDR2 FQNNGV. Trimming shortened V by 0 bases and J by 5 bases, and 10 bases separated the two germline ends. This CDR3 region has 15 residues. Regarding this clone: The antigen remains unidentified.

J is TRBJ1-4 and V is TRBV11-2; D unresolved. The sample consisted of unstimulated CD8+ T cells sorted from spleen or lymph node cells, taken before transplant. The clonotype comes from a human donor who was the organ donor for an intestinal transplant. In nucleotides, the CDR3 is TGTGCCAGCAGCTTAGAAGGGATCATAAATGAAAAACTGTTTTTT. Amino acid sequence: CASSLEGIINEKLFF.